One TCR beta chain is described in this entry. Its antigen is not known. Primed by a sample-barcoded 5' primer and a J-beta primer mix, a second PCR proceeded for 7 to 11 cycles. Template switching added a 12-random-nucleotide identifier to every cDNA molecule. Via MiXCR, TCRdb re-called the 5' RACE reads, giving one row per CDR3 protein. This sample yields about a million distinct CDR3 sequences, of which 35% to 40% are seen a single time; around 13% belongs to the top ten. The data derive from a study of blood T cells in healthy people across ages. Whole-study findings and limits: While age rose, TCR beta diversity per million T cells dropped in a roughly linear way. A strong correlation was seen between TCR beta diversity and naive T cell percentage.

Total RNA amounts of at least 5 micrograms were extracted per sample. Deletions cut 2 bases from V and 3 bases from J, with 16 bases between. CDR3 length equals 16 residues. The V gene's germline CDR1 is SNHLY and CDR2 FYNNEI. The TCR comes from a man aged 18 to 29 in good health. The sequencing sample was made of blood. This chain uses TRBV2 with TRBJ1-1; perhaps TRBD1 as D (5 bases). The CDR3 DNA reads TGTGCCAGCAGTGAACGGGCAGGGTGGGGTGACACTGAAGCTTTCTTT. It is translated as CASSERAGWGDTEAFF. Supplemented by reference TRBV2 and TRBJ1-1, the full variable domain reads EPEVTQTPSHQVTQMGQEVILRCVPISNHLYFYWYRQILGQKVEFLVSFYNNEISEKSEIFDDQFSVERPDGSNFTLKIRSTKLEDSAMYFCASSERAGWGDTEAFFGQGTRLTVV.